This T cell receptor beta chain is drawn from a study of blood T cells in healthy people across ages. The second PCR ran about 6 to 11 cycles with a sample-barcoded 5' primer and J-beta primers. TCRdb processed the 5' RACE reads anew with MiXCR; each CDR3 protein has one entry. The table includes roughly 800,000 distinct CDR3 sequences, about 53% detected once. The sequencing sample was made of blood. This clonotype was obtained from a man older than 75 in good health.

The CDR3 sequence is CASSPDLLTNEKLFF. For the CDR3, the DNA is TGCGCCAGCAGCCCAGACCTGCTTACTAATGAAAAACTGTTTTTT. The chain carries TRBV5-1 and TRBJ1-4; D remains ambiguous. Trimming took 4 bases from V and 2 from J, leaving 12 bases between them. This CDR3 comprises 15 residues. Germline V gene sequence: CDR1 SGHRS, CDR2 YFSETQ.